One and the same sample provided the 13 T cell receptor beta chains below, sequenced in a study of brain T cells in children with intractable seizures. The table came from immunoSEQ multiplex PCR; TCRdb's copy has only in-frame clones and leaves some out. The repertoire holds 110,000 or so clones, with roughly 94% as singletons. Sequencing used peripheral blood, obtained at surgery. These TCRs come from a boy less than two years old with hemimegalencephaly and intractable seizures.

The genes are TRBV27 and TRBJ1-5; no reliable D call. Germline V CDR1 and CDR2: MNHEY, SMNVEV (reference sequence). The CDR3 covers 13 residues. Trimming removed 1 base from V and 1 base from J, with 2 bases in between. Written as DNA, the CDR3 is TGTGCCAGCAGTTTATGGAGCAATCAGCCCCAGCATTTT. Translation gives CASSLWSNQPQHF.

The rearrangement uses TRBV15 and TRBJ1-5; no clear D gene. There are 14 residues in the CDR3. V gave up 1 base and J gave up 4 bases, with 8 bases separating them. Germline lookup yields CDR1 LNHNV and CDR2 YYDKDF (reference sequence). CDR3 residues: CATSRVRENQPQHF. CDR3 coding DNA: TGTGCCACCAGCAGAGTAAGGGAAAATCAGCCCCAGCATTTT.

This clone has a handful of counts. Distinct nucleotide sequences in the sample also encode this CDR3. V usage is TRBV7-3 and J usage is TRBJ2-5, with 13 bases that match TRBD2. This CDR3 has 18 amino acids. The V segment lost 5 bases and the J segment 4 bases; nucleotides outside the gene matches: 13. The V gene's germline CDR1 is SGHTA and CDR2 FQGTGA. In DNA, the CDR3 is TGTGCCAGCAGCGCGCAACCCGGGACTAGCGGGATAAGAGAGACCCAGTACTTC. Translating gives CASSAQPGTSGIRETQYF.

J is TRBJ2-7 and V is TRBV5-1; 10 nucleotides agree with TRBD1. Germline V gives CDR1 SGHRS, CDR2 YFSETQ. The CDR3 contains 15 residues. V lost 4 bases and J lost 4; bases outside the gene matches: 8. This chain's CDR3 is CASSVLGTGDYEQYF. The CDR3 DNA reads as TGCGCCAGCAGCGTCCTCGGGACAGGGGATTACGAGCAGTACTTC. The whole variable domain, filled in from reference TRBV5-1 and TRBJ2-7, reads KAGVTQTPRYLIKTRGQQVTLSCSPISGHRSVSWYQQTPGQGLQFLFEYFSETQRNKGNFPGRFSGRQFSNSRSEMNVSTLELGDSALYLCASSVLGTGDYEQYFGPGTRLTVT.

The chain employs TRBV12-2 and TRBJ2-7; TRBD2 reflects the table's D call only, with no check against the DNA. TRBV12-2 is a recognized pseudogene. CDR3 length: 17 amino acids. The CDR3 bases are TGTGCAAGTCGCTTAGGTTGGCGGGAGGCGCCCTCCTACGAGCAGTACTTC. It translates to CASRLGWREAPSYEQYF.

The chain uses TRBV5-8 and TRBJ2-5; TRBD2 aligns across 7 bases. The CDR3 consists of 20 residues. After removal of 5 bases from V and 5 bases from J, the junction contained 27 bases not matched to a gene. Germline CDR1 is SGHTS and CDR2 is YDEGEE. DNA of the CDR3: TGTGCCAGCAGTTACAGACTCGGACTAGAAGCCACATTAAATAGGGAGACCCAGTACTTC. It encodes CASSYRLGLEATLNRETQYF.

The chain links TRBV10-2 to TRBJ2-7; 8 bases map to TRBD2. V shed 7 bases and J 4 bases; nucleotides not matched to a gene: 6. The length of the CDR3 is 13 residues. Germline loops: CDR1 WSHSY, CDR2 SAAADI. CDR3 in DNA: TGCGCCAGCATCCCATCGGGAGGGTACGAGCAGTACTTC. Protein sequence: CASIPSGGYEQYF.

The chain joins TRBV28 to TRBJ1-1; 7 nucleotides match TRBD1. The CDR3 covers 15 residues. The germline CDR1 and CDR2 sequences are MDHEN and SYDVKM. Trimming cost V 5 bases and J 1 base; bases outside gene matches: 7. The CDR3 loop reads CASSPIRQGNTEAFF. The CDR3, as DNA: TGTGCCAGCAGTCCCATCCGACAGGGGAACACTGAAGCTTTCTTT. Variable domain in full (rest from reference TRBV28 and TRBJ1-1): DVKVTQSSRYLVKRTGEKVFLECVQDMDHENMFWYRQDPGLGLRLIYFSYDVKMKEKGDIPEGYSVSREKKERFSLILESASTNQTSMYLCASSPIRQGNTEAFFGQGTRLTVV.

The CDR3 DNA reads TGTGCCAGCAGTTTGTTGACTATGGCAGGGTCGCGCGAGCAGTACTTC. Amino acids: CASSLLTMAGSREQYF. The J gene is TRBJ2-7, the V gene TRBV28; D possibly matches TRBD1 or TRBD2 (5 bases each). This CDR3 has 16 amino acids. Trimming left V 3 bases short and J 6 bases short, with 21 bases between. CDR1 is MDHEN and CDR2 is SYDVKM in the germline V gene.

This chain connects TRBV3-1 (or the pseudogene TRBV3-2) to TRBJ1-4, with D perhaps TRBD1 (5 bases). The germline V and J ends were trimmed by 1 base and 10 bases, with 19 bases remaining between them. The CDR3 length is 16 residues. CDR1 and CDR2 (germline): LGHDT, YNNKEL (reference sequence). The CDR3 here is CASSQVQGVRFVKLFF. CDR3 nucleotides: TGTGCCAGCAGCCAAGTCCAAGGGGTCCGTTTCGTAAAACTGTTTTTT.

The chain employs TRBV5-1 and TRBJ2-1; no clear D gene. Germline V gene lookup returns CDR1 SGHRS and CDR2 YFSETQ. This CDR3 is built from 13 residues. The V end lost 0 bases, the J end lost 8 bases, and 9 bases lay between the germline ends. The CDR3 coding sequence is TGCGCCAGCAGCTTGGGATCGAGCCATGAGCAGTTCTTC. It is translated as CASSLGSSHEQFF.

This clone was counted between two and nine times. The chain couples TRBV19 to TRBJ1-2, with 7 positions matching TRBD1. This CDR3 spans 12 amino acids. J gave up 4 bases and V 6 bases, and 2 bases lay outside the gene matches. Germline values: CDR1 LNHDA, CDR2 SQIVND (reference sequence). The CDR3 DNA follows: TGTGCCAGTAGCTCAGGGGGCTATGGCTACACCTTC. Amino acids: CASSSGGYGYTF.

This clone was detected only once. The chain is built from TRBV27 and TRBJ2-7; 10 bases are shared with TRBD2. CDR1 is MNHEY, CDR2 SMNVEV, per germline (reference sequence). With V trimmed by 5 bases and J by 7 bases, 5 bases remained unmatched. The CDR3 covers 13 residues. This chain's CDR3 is CASSASGRGEQYF. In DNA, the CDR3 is TGTGCCAGCAGTGCTAGCGGGAGAGGGGAGCAGTACTTC.